These 16 T cell receptor beta chains share one sample of origin, sequenced in a study of blood T cells in healthy people across ages. A second PCR of 7 to 11 cycles used a sample-barcoded 5' primer and a J-beta primer mix. A single record per CDR3 protein comes from TCRdb applying MiXCR to the 5' RACE reads. The sample includes some 750,000 distinct CDR3 sequences, about 20% of them seen just once. The sample consisted of blood. These receptors came from a man in his sixties or seventies in good health.

The chain combines TRBV29-1 with TRBJ1-2, with D possibly matching TRBD1 (6 bases). Trimming shortened V by 5 bases and J by 4 bases, and 11 bases separated the two germline ends. This CDR3 spans 12 amino acids. The germline CDR1 and CDR2 sequences are SQVTM and ANQGSEA. The CDR3 DNA sequence: TGCAGCGTTTACAGGGATGGCTATGGCTACACCTTC. It translates to CSVYRDGYGYTF.

The V and J genes are TRBV14 and TRBJ1-2; tentative D call: TRBD1 (5 bases). Trimming cost V 1 base and J 5 bases, with 8 bases left between them. From germline, CDR1 is SGHDN and CDR2 FVKESK. There are 13 residues in the CDR3. CDR3 nucleotide sequence: TGTGCCAGCAGCCAAGGGGACCTATATGGCTACACCTTC. It yields the protein CASSQGDLYGYTF.

This clonotype showed up just a few times. This chain links TRBV5-1 with TRBJ2-7, with 8 bases aligning to TRBD1. The tail of the sequence fits TRBJ2-5 better, so the J call may be wrong. This CDR3 has 15 residues. Germline CDR1 is SGHRS and CDR2 is YFSETQ. The DNA for the CDR3 is TGCGCCAGCAGCTCGACAGGGGTCGGCCAAGAGACCCAGTACTTC. Translating it yields CASSSTGVGQETQYF.

The chain combines TRBV29-1 with TRBJ2-5, with 8 bases aligning to TRBD2. TRBJ2-7 explains the end of the DNA better; the J call may be wrong. This CDR3 is 13 amino acids long. The germline gives CDR1 SQVTM, CDR2 ANQGSEA. The CDR3 loop is CSVETSGRGEQYV. As DNA, the CDR3 is TGCAGCGTTGAAACTAGCGGCAGAGGCGAGCAGTACGTC.

The rearrangement uses TRBV12-3 or TRBV12-4 and TRBJ1-4, with D maybe TRBD1 (6 bases). The CDR3 contains 16 residues. V shed 3 bases and J shed 0 bases, with 11 bases lying between them. The CDR3 sequence is CASSFDQGTTNEKLFF. CDR3 sequence (DNA): TGTGCCAGCAGTTTTGATCAGGGGACAACTAATGAAAAACTGTTTTTT.

The CDR3 DNA is TGCAGCGCTGGGACAGGGGCTAGAGGGAATCAGCCCCAGCATTTT. Residues: CSAGTGARGNQPQHF. V gene TRBV29-1 combines with J gene TRBJ1-5, with 10 bases aligning to TRBD1. The length of the CDR3 is 15 residues. CDR1 and CDR2 from the germline V gene are SQVTM and ANQGSEA. J lost 4 bases, V lost 7 bases, and 10 bases had no gene match.

This clonotype was seen a single time. The chain recombines TRBV20-1 with TRBJ2-1; TRBD2 matches 9 bases. Germline assignment: CDR1 DFQATT and CDR2 SNEGSKA (reference sequence). CDR3 length: 15 residues. The ends lost 0 bases at V and 0 bases at J; junction bases unmatched: 0. This CDR3 is CSARERGGSYNEQFF. The CDR3 DNA sequence: TGCAGTGCTAGAGAGCGGGGGGGCTCCTACAATGAGCAGTTCTTC.

This clonotype was observed a few times. The chain carries TRBV6-5 and TRBJ2-5; D gene uncertain. Near its end, the DNA agrees better with TRBJ2-1, so the J call may be wrong. The CDR3 has 15 amino acids. The germline V gene has CDR1 MNHEY and CDR2 SVGAGI. CDR3 protein: CASSYRTPVGNEQFF. Here the CDR3 DNA reads TGTGCCAGCAGTTATAGGACCCCAGTGGGTAATGAGCAGTTCTTC.

The chain has TRBV5-1 and TRBJ1-2; unclear D gene. Germline V gene sequence: CDR1 SGHRS, CDR2 YFSETQ. The ends were cut back, 1 base at V and 4 bases at J, with 23 bases in the middle. This CDR3 has 18 amino acids. CDR3 DNA: TGCGCCAGCAGCTTGTCGGCGGCAGGAGGAGGGAGTGCCTATGGCTACACCTTC. Translation gives CASSLSAAGGGSAYGYTF.

The J gene is TRBJ1-4, the V gene TRBV4-1; D remains ambiguous. CDR1 is MGHRA, CDR2 YSYEKL, per germline. The CDR3 covers 17 residues. Between the trimmed V and J ends, which lost 0 bases and 5 bases, there was a span of 16 bases. The CDR3 region has the DNA TGCGCCAGCAGCCAAGATATTGGTTACGCGAAGAATGAAAAACTGTTTTTT. Translated, it gives CASSQDIGYAKNEKLFF.

This rearrangement joins TRBV20-1 to TRBJ2-7; tentatively, D is TRBD2 (6 bases). The J call could be wrong; TRBJ2-1 is a better fit for the DNA end. Germline V gives CDR1 DFQATT, CDR2 SNEGSKA (reference sequence). The CDR3 has 14 amino acids. DNA for the CDR3: TGCAGTGCTAGCCGGGGCTCGCGGGGCGATGAGCAGTTCTTC. Translated, it gives CSASRGSRGDEQFF.

A note on this clonotype: One junction end does not reproduce the germline sequence, and a read error may be involved. Here the CDR3 DNA reads TGTGCCAGCAGTCCGACTAGCGGGAACACAGATACGCGGTATTTT. Translation: CASSPTSGNTDTRYF. The chain couples TRBV9 to TRBJ2-3; 11 nucleotides agree with TRBD2. The CDR3 runs to 15 residues. The germline V gene encodes CDR1 SGDLS and CDR2 YYNGEE.

This clonotype turned up a few times. The V call is TRBV12-3 or TRBV12-4, the J call TRBJ2-5; 9 bases align to TRBD1. The tail of the sequence fits TRBJ2-7 better, so the J call may be wrong. CDR3 size: 15 residues. CDR3 residues: CASSPVGTGSYEQYF. CDR3 in DNA: TGTGCCAGCAGTCCAGTCGGGACAGGGTCCTACGAGCAGTACTTC.

The rearrangement joins TRBV29-1 to TRBJ1-3; D gene uncertain. Trimming took 5 bases from V and 0 from J, leaving 8 bases between them. This CDR3 is built from 13 residues. Per the germline V gene, CDR1 is SQVTM and CDR2 is ANQGSEA. The CDR3 sequence is CSVRPNSGNTIYF. CDR3 sequence (DNA): TGCAGCGTTAGGCCGAACTCTGGAAACACCATATATTTT.

This chain links TRBV9 with TRBJ2-1; D is undetermined. Germline CDR1 SGDLS, CDR2 YYNGEE. The CDR3 runs to 13 residues. Trimming cost V 3 bases and J 5 bases, with 9 bases left between them. CDR3 DNA: TGTGCCAGCAGCGCAGGAATCAACAATGAGCAGTTCTTC. This translates into CASSAGINNEQFF. The entire variable domain, with the rest obtained from reference TRBV9 and TRBJ2-1, is as follows: DSGVTQTPKHLITATGQRVTLRCSPRSGDLSVYWYQQSLDQGLQFLIQYYNGEERAKGNILERFSAQQFPDLHSELNLSSLELGDSALYFCASSAGINNEQFFGPGTRLTVL.

V is TRBV7-6 and J is TRBJ2-1; maybe TRBD2 (6 bases). Germline V gives CDR1 SGHVS, CDR2 FNYEAQ. V shed 3 bases and J shed 3 bases, with 12 bases lying between them. There are 15 residues in the CDR3. The CDR3 sequence is CASSLGGELYNEQFF. Written as DNA, the CDR3 is TGTGCCAGCAGCTTGGGGGGAGAGCTCTACAATGAGCAGTTCTTC.